This T cell receptor beta chain was captured by sequencing in a study of cytomegalovirus exposure and HLA in healthy donors. Concerning this clone: What it recognizes is unknown.

The study's findings and limits: Another analysis was done later, and it associated around 17,000 TCR beta sequences with HLA alleles at 0.05 false discovery rate. Reports showed the classifier diagnosing cytomegalovirus status with high specificity and sensitivity. The study designated 150 or so TCR beta chains cytomegalovirus-associated. The availability of immune exposure information extended only to CMV serostatus.

The PCR had 60 Vbeta and 13 Jbeta primers. Clones were sequenced by immunoSEQ multiplex PCR, and TCRdb holds only the in-frame ones, with some missing. The sample's table shows about 91,000 clones. The V end was cut by 4 bases, the J end by 2 bases, with 15 bases between. The CDR3 has 15 amino acids. Per germline, CDR1 SGHNT and CDR2 YYREEE (reference sequence). The sequencing sample was made of PBMCs. This receptor was taken from a woman in her 30s in good health and CMV-seronegative. The rearrangement links TRBV5-4 to TRBJ2-5; the D gene is possibly TRBD2 (6 bases). The CDR3 sequence: CASSRGGAGQETQYF. DNA of the CDR3: TGTGCCAGCAGCCGGGGTGGGGCGGGGCAAGAGACCCAGTACTTC.